The sequence of this TCR beta chain was determined in a study of T cells in Graves' hyperthyroidism and ophthalmopathy. Study as a whole: Once the initial diagnosis was made, peripheral blood was obtained before any treatment. Study results and caveats: Blood shared most expanded thyroid clonotypes above 0.001.

The CDR3 spans 17 residues. Germline V CDR1 and CDR2: DFQATT, SNEGSKA (reference sequence). The V gene end was trimmed by 3 bases and the J gene end by 0 bases; junction bases not matched to a gene: 9. Inclusion characteristics of ophthalmopathy patients comprised a Clinical Activity Score of at least 3, a NOSPECS grade of at least 4, and duration under 3 months. The diagnostic basis comprised clinical symptoms, serum thyroxine and TRAb, thyroid ultrasound and orbital computed tomography. In its sample, this clonotype was seen many times. Its antigen is undetermined. TCR beta CDR3 regions were amplified from RNA transcripts. HTBI primers drove first-round RT-PCR of the TCR CDR3. TCRdb processed the multiplex PCR reads anew with MiXCR; each CDR3 protein has one entry. Of approximately 400,000 distinct CDR3 sequences detected, over 11% appear once; the ten largest clones hold over 25%.

The J gene is TRBJ2-5, the V gene TRBV20-1, with TRBD2 matching 11 bases. The sequencing input was blood. This receptor was obtained from a man aged 45 to 65 with Graves' ophthalmopathy. This CDR3 is CSASPPTTSGDQETQYF. CDR3 coding DNA: TGCAGTGCTAGTCCCCCAACGACTAGCGGGGACCAAGAGACCCAGTACTTC.